The rows below give T cell receptor beta chains drawn from one sample of a study of T cells after yellow fever vaccination. TCRdb fed the 5' RACE reads into MiXCR, producing one record per CDR3 protein. Among roughly 120,000 distinct CDR3 sequences listed, 8% to 9.5% were seen once. The sample in question was CD8+ T cells sorted from PBMCs, obtained 45 days after the yellow fever booster vaccination. All receptors come from a man aged 25-45 years who received the YFV17D yellow fever vaccine. Both conserved end residues are part of each CDR3. The D gene is left open where the match is weak. Not every row has a clone size; where given, it reads once, few, many or a size class.

v_call	d_call	clone_size	j_call	cdr3_aa	cdr3_nt
TRBV15	TRBD2	many	TRBJ2-1	CATTPSGNINEQFF	TGTGCCACCACTCCTAGCGGGAATATCAATGAGCAGTTCTTC
TRBV7-9	TRBD1	many	TRBJ2-3	CASSLGQGAFTDTQYF	TGTGCCAGCAGCTTAGGTCAGGGGGCCTTCACAGATACGCAGTATTTT
TRBV6-6	-	many	TRBJ2-7	CATQDGTNEQYF	TGTGCCACCCAAGACGGGACGAACGAGCAGTACTTC
TRBV6-2/TRBV6-3	TRBD2	few	TRBJ2-3	CASSSSTSGFTDTQYF	TGTGCCAGCAGTTCATCGACTAGCGGCTTCACAGATACGCAGTATTTT
TRBV3-1	-	many	TRBJ2-7	CASSYSPGTNYEQYF	TGTGCCAGCAGCTATTCCCCCGGGACGAACTACGAGCAGTACTTC
TRBV11-2	TRBD2	-	TRBJ2-1	CASSLLLAGGYNEQFF	TGTGCCAGCAGCTTATTGTTGGCGGGAGGATACAATGAGCAGTTCTTC
TRBV3-1	TRBD2	many	TRBJ2-2	CASSEGLAGDTGELFF	TGTGCCAGCAGCGAGGGACTAGCGGGAGACACCGGGGAGCTGTTTTTT
TRBV19	TRBD2	few	TRBJ2-7	CASSIEGGSAYEQYF	TGTGCCAGTAGTATTGAAGGCGGGAGTGCCTACGAGCAGTACTTC
TRBV20-1	TRBD2	many	TRBJ2-3	CSAEGTSSTDTQYF	TGCAGTGCCGAGGGGACTAGCAGCACAGATACGCAGTATTTT
TRBV6-5	-	many	TRBJ2-2	CASSLRGSGGELFF	TGTGCCAGCAGTCTGAGGGGAAGTGGCGGGGAGCTGTTTTTT
TRBV7-6	-	-	TRBJ1-1	CSSSPHGAWGTEAFF	TGTTCCAGCAGCCCACACGGGGCGTGGGGCACTGAAGCTTTCTTT
TRBV4-3	-	medium-sized	TRBJ2-1	CASSQVGEYNEQFF	TGCGCCAGCAGCCAAGTGGGGGAGTACAATGAGCAGTTCTTC
TRBV7-9	TRBD1	many	TRBJ2-1	CASSWVTRTGGDEQFF	TGTGCCAGCAGCTGGGTGACGAGGACAGGGGGGGATGAGCAGTTCTTC
TRBV29-1	-	many	TRBJ2-7	CSVEAPGRSYEQYF	TGCAGCGTGGAAGCACCGGGACGGAGCTACGAGCAGTACTTC
TRBV27	-	many	TRBJ2-6	CASSLTGANVLTF	TGTGCCAGCAGTTTAACTGGGGCCAACGTCCTGACTTTC
TRBV6-5	TRBD2	many	TRBJ2-5	CASSYPEGGPIEETQYF	TGTGCCAGCAGTTACCCCGAGGGAGGGCCGATCGAAGAGACCCAGTACTTC
TRBV11-2	-	-	TRBJ2-3	CASSLYPGTNFPDTQYF	TGTGCCAGCAGCCTCTACCCCGGGACGAATTTCCCAGATACGCAGTATTTT
TRBV30	-	few	TRBJ1-2	CAWSQNSPASGYTF	TGTGCCTGGAGTCAGAACAGTCCGGCGTCTGGCTACACCTTC
TRBV5-1	-	-	TRBJ2-7	CASSLVPGDYEQYF	TGCGCCAGCAGCTTGGTCCCAGGGGACTACGAGCAGTACTTC
TRBV13	-	few	TRBJ2-1	CASSLGLLNNEQFF	TGTGCCAGCAGCTTAGGGCTACTTAACAATGAGCAGTTCTTC
TRBV27	-	many	TRBJ2-5	CASSPTLQETQYF	TGTGCCAGCAGCCCTACCCTCCAAGAGACCCAGTACTTC
TRBV6-5	-	many	TRBJ2-7	CASSYQTGLDEQYF	TGTGCCAGCAGTTACCAAACAGGGTTGGACGAGCAGTACTTC
TRBV29-1	-	many	TRBJ2-3	CSVEGTSTDTQYF	TGCAGCGTTGAAGGGACTAGCACAGATACGCAGTATTTT
TRBV29-1	TRBD1	few	TRBJ1-5	CSILDREDQPQHF	TGCAGCATCCTGGACAGGGAAGATCAGCCCCAGCATTTT
TRBV29-1	-	many	TRBJ2-1	CSVERGSQSEQFF	TGCAGCGTTGAACGGGGGAGTCAGAGTGAGCAGTTCTTC
TRBV6-5	TRBD2	many	TRBJ2-7	CASSYNSGGYEQYF	TGTGCCAGCAGTTACAACTCGGGAGGCTACGAGCAGTACTTC
TRBV7-2	-	few	TRBJ2-5	CASSTTGTGETQYF	TGTGCCAGCAGTACTACGGGGACTGGAGAGACCCAGTACTTC
TRBV4-3	-	many	TRBJ2-7	CASSRDPVAYEQYF	TGCGCCAGCAGCCGGGATCCTGTGGCCTACGAGCAGTACTTC
TRBV5-5	TRBD2	few	TRBJ2-1	CASSLELAGVISYNEQFF	TGTGCCAGCAGCTTGGAACTAGCGGGAGTAATCTCCTACAATGAGCAGTTCTTC
TRBV27	TRBD2	-	TRBJ2-7	CASSSSGRLSYEQYF	TGTGCCAGCAGTTCTAGCGGGCGCCTTTCCTACGAGCAGTACTTC
TRBV7-9	TRBD1	many	TRBJ2-7	CASSYSTGTYEQYF	TGTGCCAGCAGCTACTCGACAGGGACGTACGAGCAGTACTTC
TRBV4-3	-	many	TRBJ2-2	CASSQGVYTGELFF	TGCGCCAGCAGCCAAGGCGTTTACACCGGGGAGCTGTTTTTT
TRBV6-5	-	-	TRBJ1-1	CASGKLEAFF	TGTGCCAGCGGCAAGTTGGAAGCTTTCTTT
TRBV5-1	TRBD1	-	TRBJ2-2	CASSRWTGKPGELFF	TGCGCCAGCAGCCGTTGGACAGGAAAGCCCGGGGAGCTGTTTTTT
TRBV27	-	many	TRBJ2-1	CASLEAAGYNEQFF	TGTGCCAGCCTCGAGGCGGCGGGTTACAATGAGCAGTTCTTC
TRBV7-9	-	many	TRBJ2-1	CASSPFLTASSYNEQFF	TGTGCCAGCAGCCCTTTTTTGACGGCCAGCTCCTACAATGAGCAGTTCTTC
TRBV9	-	many	TRBJ2-2	CASSAPRGGELFF	TGTGCCAGCAGCGCCCCGAGGGGCGGGGAGCTGTTTTTT
TRBV7-9	-	-	TRBJ2-3	CAAFTDTQYF	TGTGCCGCATTCACAGATACGCAGTATTTT
TRBV6-5	-	many	TRBJ1-5	CASTKGQGQPQHF	TGTGCCAGCACCAAGGGGCAGGGGCAGCCCCAGCATTTT
TRBV29-1	TRBD2	many	TRBJ2-7	CSVVAGGSAYEQYF	TGCAGCGTTGTGGCGGGAGGCTCGGCCTACGAGCAGTACTTC
TRBV7-9	-	many	TRBJ2-5	CASSPLEGRETQYF	TGTGCCAGCAGCCCGCTGGAGGGCCGGGAGACCCAGTACTTC
TRBV11-2	-	-	TRBJ1-2	CASSLPWVKEGGHGYTF	TGTGCCAGCAGCTTACCATGGGTGAAGGAAGGGGGTCATGGCTACACCTTC
TRBV20-1	-	many	TRBJ2-3	CSAARLEISTDTQYF	TGCAGTGCCGCCAGACTAGAGATTAGCACAGATACGCAGTATTTT
TRBV27	-	many	TRBJ2-1	CASSPRQNEQFF	TGTGCCAGCAGTCCCCGGCAGAATGAGCAGTTCTTC
TRBV24-1	-	many	TRBJ2-1	CATSDWRNEQFF	TGTGCCACCAGTGATTGGCGGAATGAGCAGTTCTTC
TRBV7-9	-	few	TRBJ1-2	CASTLGIGTHGYTF	TGTGCCAGCACCTTGGGAATCGGGACGCATGGCTACACCTTC
TRBV6-5	TRBD1	many	TRBJ2-1	CASSYVDRGFGEQFF	TGTGCCAGCAGTTACGTCGACAGGGGTTTCGGTGAGCAGTTCTTC
TRBV20-1	-	many	TRBJ2-3	CSAEGSKESLTDTQYF	TGCAGTGCAGAAGGGTCGAAAGAGTCACTCACAGATACGCAGTATTTT
TRBV6-1	-	many	TRBJ1-6	CASSENAGANSPLHF	TGTGCCAGCAGTGAAAACGCAGGAGCAAATTCACCCCTCCACTTT
TRBV12-3/TRBV12-4	-	many	TRBJ2-5	CASKQEVGETQYF	TGTGCCAGCAAACAGGAGGTTGGAGAGACCCAGTACTTC
TRBV3-1	-	many	TRBJ2-3	CASSQEGTSTDTQYF	TGTGCCAGCAGCCAAGAAGGCACCAGCACAGATACGCAGTATTTT
TRBV3-1	-	-	TRBJ1-1	CASSLEGTEAFF	TGTGCCAGCAGCCTAGAAGGGACTGAAGCTTTCTTT
TRBV13	TRBD2	many	TRBJ2-7	CASSLLAGDHEQYF	TGTGCCAGCAGCTTACTAGCGGGAGACCACGAGCAGTACTTC
TRBV3-1	TRBD1	-	TRBJ2-6	CASCIQGQVELGANVLTF	TGTGCCTCCTGCATCCAAGGACAGGTAGAGCTCGGGGCCAACGTCCTGACTTTC
TRBV14	-	few	TRBJ2-1	CASSQGSFSYNEQFF	TGTGCCAGCAGCCAAGGGTCGTTCTCCTACAATGAGCAGTTCTTC
TRBV3-1	TRBD2	many	TRBJ2-3	CASSLPSGLYPDTQYF	TGTGCCAGCAGCCTGCCTAGCGGGCTGTACCCAGATACGCAGTATTTT
TRBV6-2/TRBV6-3	-	many	TRBJ2-1	CATRGDSYNEQFF	TGTGCCACCCGTGGAGATAGCTACAATGAGCAGTTCTTC
TRBV12-3/TRBV12-4	TRBD1	-	TRBJ2-2	CASSPTGKDGELFF	TGTGCCAGCAGCCCGACAGGGAAGGACGGGGAGCTGTTTTTT
TRBV6-1	-	-	TRBJ2-1	CATTRGSYNEQFF	TGTGCCACCACCCGAGGCAGCTACAATGAGCAGTTCTTC